This entry describes one T cell receptor beta chain. What it binds is unknown. The source of the sample is a study of graft-versus-host responses after intestinal transplantation. Study-level findings and limits: Within allografts, high graft-versus-host to host-versus-graft clonal ratios were seen among patients with graft-donor T cell macrochimerism. In recipient marrow, GvH clones were found, and some appeared first in ileum or blood.

Trimming cost V 3 bases and J 3 bases, with 18 bases left between them. CDR1 is SGHTA, CDR2 FQGNSA, per germline. CDR3 length equals 17 residues. Only in-frame clones appear in the TCRdb table, and some are missing; sequencing was by immunoSEQ multiplex PCR. The sample holds over 90,000 clones, 93% seen once. This receptor was identified in a human donor who received an intestinal transplant. V and J are TRBV7-2 and TRBJ2-1, with D perhaps matching TRBD2 (5 bases). Sample: unstimulated CD8+ T cells sorted from spleen or lymph node cells, taken before intestinal transplant. The CDR3 DNA reads TGTGCCAGCAGCTTTTTCGGGGATAGTTGGGGCTACAATGAGCAGTTCTTC. This codes for CASSFFGDSWGYNEQFF.